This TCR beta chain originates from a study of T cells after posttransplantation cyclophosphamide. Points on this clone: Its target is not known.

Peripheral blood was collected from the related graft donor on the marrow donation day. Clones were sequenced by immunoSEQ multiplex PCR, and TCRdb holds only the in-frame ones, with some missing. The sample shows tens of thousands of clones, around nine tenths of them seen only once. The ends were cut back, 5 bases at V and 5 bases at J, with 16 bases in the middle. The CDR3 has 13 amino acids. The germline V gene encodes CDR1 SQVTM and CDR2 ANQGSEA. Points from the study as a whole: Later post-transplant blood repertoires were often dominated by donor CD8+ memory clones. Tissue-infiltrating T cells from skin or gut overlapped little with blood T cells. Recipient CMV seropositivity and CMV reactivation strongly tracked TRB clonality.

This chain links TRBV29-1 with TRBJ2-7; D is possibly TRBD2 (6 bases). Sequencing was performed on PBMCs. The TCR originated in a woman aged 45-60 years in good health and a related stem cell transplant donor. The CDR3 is CSVLPGEAHEQYF. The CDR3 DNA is TGCAGCGTTCTTCCGGGGGAGGCCCACGAGCAGTACTTC.